The 16 T cell receptor beta chains given below trace back to one sample, sequenced in a study of blood T cell repertoires in COVID-19. Sequenced by immunoSEQ multiplex PCR; TCRdb stores in-frame clones only, minus some. In the table there are around 450,000 clones, around nine tenths of which are singletons. Sequences were obtained from PBMCs or T cells enriched from blood (not recorded which). The source is a woman aged 18-29 years with acute COVID-19.

The DNA of the CDR3 is TGTGCCATCAGTGACCGGGAGTTCGGTGGCTACACCTTC. Translating gives CAISDREFGGYTF. The J gene is TRBJ1-2, the V gene TRBV10-3; no reliable D call. The CDR3 contains 13 residues. Per the germline V gene, CDR1 is ENHRY and CDR2 is SYGVKD. With 3 bases removed from V and 7 bases from J, the gap between germline ends came to 12 bases.

The chain joins TRBV5-4 to TRBJ1-3, with D possibly TRBD1 on 6 matching bases. The CDR3 runs 14 residues. Trimming took off 1 base at V and 4 bases at J, with 9 bases between the two ends. Per germline, CDR1 SGHNT and CDR2 YYREEE (reference sequence). Here the CDR3 reads CASSLNQGGNTIYF. CDR3 DNA: TGTGCCAGCAGCTTGAATCAGGGGGGAAACACCATATATTTT.

This chain connects TRBV4-1 to TRBJ1-3; D possibly corresponds to TRBD1 (6 bases). The germline V and J ends were trimmed by 3 bases and 4 bases, with 10 bases remaining between them. This CDR3 has 14 residues. Germline lookup yields CDR1 MGHRA and CDR2 YSYEKL. The CDR3 bases are TGCGCCAGCAGCCAGGGTGGACAGGGAAACACCATATATTTT. Its protein is CASSQGGQGNTIYF.

CDR3 region: CASSEQQQITGELFF. The CDR3 nucleotides read TGTGCCAGCAGTGAACAACAGCAAATAACCGGGGAGCTGTTTTTT. V is TRBV6-1 and J is TRBJ2-2; D gene uncertain. Per the germline V gene, CDR1 is MNHNS and CDR2 is SASEGT. V dropped 2 bases and J dropped 5 bases, with 12 bases sitting between them. The CDR3 loop spans 15 amino acids.

The V call is TRBV27, the J call TRBJ2-2; D unclear. Germline CDR1 MNHEY, CDR2 SMNVEV (reference sequence). The CDR3 has 16 residues. V was pared by 3 bases and J by 7 bases, with 18 bases between. In nucleotides, the CDR3 is TGTGCCAGCAGTTTGACATTTGCCCTGCTTGGCGGGGAGCTGTTTTTT. This codes for CASSLTFALLGGELFF.

The chain recombines TRBV4-3 with TRBJ1-1; the D gene is possibly TRBD1 (5 bases). The CDR3 is 14 residues long. V shed 5 bases and J shed 4 bases, with 14 bases lying between them. Per the germline V gene, CDR1 is LGHNA and CDR2 is YSLEER. CDR3 loop: CASSTRGGGTEAFF. In DNA form, the CDR3 reads TGCGCCAGCAGCACCCGGGGGGGAGGCACTGAAGCTTTCTTT.

This clone was found once. The V call is TRBV5-4, the J call TRBJ2-4; TRBD1 matches at 7 bases. CDR1 is SGHNT, CDR2 YYREEE, per germline (reference sequence). Trimming cost V 4 bases and J 0 bases; bases outside gene matches: 7. The CDR3 totals 16 residues. Here the CDR3 DNA reads TGTGCCAGCAGCCCAGGGGGAACGCTAGCCAAAAACATTCAGTACTTC. Amino acid sequence: CASSPGGTLAKNIQYF.

This clone was counted once. J is TRBJ2-2 and V is TRBV27; 10 bases map to TRBD1. V was clipped by 6 bases and J by 7 bases; unmatched bases: 5. CDR3 length: 14 residues. Germline lookup yields CDR1 MNHEY and CDR2 SMNVEV (reference sequence). This CDR3 is CASSLTGGFGELFF. The CDR3 bases are TGTGCCAGCAGCCTGACAGGGGGCTTCGGGGAGCTGTTTTTT.

This clone was picked up a small number of times. The V and J genes are TRBV4-3 and TRBJ2-3; tentatively, D is TRBD1 (6 bases). The CDR3 sequence is 17 residues long. Between the trimmed V and J ends, which lost 0 bases and 1 base, there was a span of 14 bases. Germline values: CDR1 LGHNA, CDR2 YSLEER. CDR3 amino acids: CASSQELSGVGTDTQYF. In DNA, the CDR3 is TGCGCCAGCAGCCAAGAGTTGTCAGGGGTCGGCACAGATACGCAGTATTTT.

V and J are TRBV6-5 and TRBJ1-1, with 10 bases aligning to TRBD1. J was trimmed by 10 bases and V by 7 bases; bases with no gene match: 12. Per the germline V gene, CDR1 is MNHEY and CDR2 is SVGAGI. This CDR3 has 14 amino acids. Here the CDR3 reads CASKGGQGRLRAFF. The DNA of the CDR3 is TGTGCCAGCAAGGGGGGACAGGGGCGACTCAGAGCTTTCTTT.

CDR3 region: CASSGLALEQFF. The CDR3 coding sequence is TGTGCCAGCAGCGGTTTAGCTCTGGAGCAGTTCTTC. This sequence joins TRBV9 and TRBJ2-1, with D uncertain. This CDR3 spans 12 amino acids. Trimming removed 3 bases at V and 10 bases at J, with 11 bases between. The germline V gene has CDR1 SGDLS and CDR2 YYNGEE. Using reference TRBV9 and TRBJ2-1 for the parts outside the CDR3, the full variable domain is DSGVTQTPKHLITATGQRVTLRCSPRSGDLSVYWYQQSLDQGLQFLIQYYNGEERAKGNILERFSAQQFPDLHSELNLSSLELGDSALYFCASSGLALEQFFGPGTRLTVL.

J is TRBJ2-1 and V is TRBV5-1, with 9 bases fitting TRBD1. This CDR3 spans 14 amino acids. Germline V gives CDR1 SGHRS, CDR2 YFSETQ. Losses at the gene ends were 4 bases for V and 7 bases for J; bases not matched to a gene: 6. This chain's CDR3 is CASSTGQGRNEQFF. CDR3 nucleotides: TGCGCCAGCAGCACGGGACAGGGTAGAAATGAGCAGTTCTTC.

The V call is TRBV10-1, the J call TRBJ2-5, with TRBD2 matching 15 bases. The germline gives CDR1 WNHNN, CDR2 SYGVQD (reference sequence). This CDR3 contains 17 residues. Germline trimming cut 3 bases from V and 2 bases from J; bases unmatched to any gene: 4. The CDR3 nucleotides are TGCGCCAGCAGTGACGGGGGACTAGCGGGGGGACAAGAGACCCAGTACTTC. It translates to CASSDGGLAGGQETQYF.

The chain couples TRBV6-5 to TRBJ1-4, with D perhaps matching TRBD1 (5 bases). Germline CDR1 MNHEY, CDR2 SVGAGI. The CDR3 covers 13 residues. V lost 6 bases and J 5 bases, leaving 10 bases between the germline ends. CDR3 DNA sequence: TGTGCCAGCAGCGACCGGGGGAATGAAAAACTGTTTTTT. As protein: CASSDRGNEKLFF.

The chain uses TRBV3-1 (or the pseudogene TRBV3-2) and TRBJ1-1; 7 positions match TRBD1. The CDR3 sequence is 15 residues long. Looked up from germline, CDR1 is LGHDT and CDR2 is YNNKEL (reference sequence). V trimming: 4 bases; J trimming: 4 bases; junction bases outside the gene matches: 9. The CDR3 protein is CASSLRGGAVTEAFF. The CDR3 nucleotides read TGTGCCAGCAGCCTCCGAGGGGGCGCCGTCACTGAAGCTTTCTTT.

The chain is built from TRBV24-1 and TRBJ2-1; tentative D call: TRBD2 (6 bases). V lost 9 bases, J lost 4 bases, and 12 bases lay in between. Per the germline V gene, CDR1 is KGHDR and CDR2 is SFDVKD. This CDR3 comprises 13 residues. CDR3 protein: CATAGAGYNEQFF. Written as DNA, the CDR3 is TGTGCCACCGCCGGGGCGGGATACAATGAGCAGTTCTTC.